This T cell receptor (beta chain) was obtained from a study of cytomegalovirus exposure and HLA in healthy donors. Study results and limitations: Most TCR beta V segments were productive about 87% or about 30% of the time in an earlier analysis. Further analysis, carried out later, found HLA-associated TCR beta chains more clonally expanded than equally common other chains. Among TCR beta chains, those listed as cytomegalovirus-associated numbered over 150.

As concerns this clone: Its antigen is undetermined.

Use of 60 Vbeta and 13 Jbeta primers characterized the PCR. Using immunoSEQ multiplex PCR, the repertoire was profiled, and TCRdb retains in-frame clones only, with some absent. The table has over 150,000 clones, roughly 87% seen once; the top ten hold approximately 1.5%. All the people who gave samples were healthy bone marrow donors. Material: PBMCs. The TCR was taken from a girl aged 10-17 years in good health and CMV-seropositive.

CDR3: CASSYAGTLAGNTIYF. The CDR3 coding sequence is TGTGCCAGCAGTTACGCGGGGACCTTGGCAGGAAACACCATATATTTT. The chain links TRBV6-5 to TRBJ1-3, with TRBD1 as a possible D gene (5 bases). The CDR3 is 16 amino acids. V was clipped by 2 bases and J by 4 bases, with 15 bases between them. Germline V gene data show CDR1 as MNHEY and CDR2 as SVGAGI.